The 15 T cell receptor beta chains given below trace back to one sample, sequenced in a study of spatial heterogeneity in lung cancer (dated by TCRdb to about 2019). Library preparation was by 5' RACE. Instrument on record: NextSeq 500. TCRdb redid the processing of the public reads, applying fastp at Q25 and MiXCR, and retained in-frame beta chains. Identical CDR3 protein sequences are pooled into one entry, listed with their most common genes and DNA. Within this sample are around 2,500 distinct CDR3 sequences, with roughly 55% of them counted one time only. The ten top clones hold 9.5% to 10% of the sample. In light of the paper, this sample's time point label describes: blood at routine non-recurrence follow-up after resection. Sequenced material: PBMCs, taken at follow-up. The receptors come from a female donor with early-stage non-small cell lung cancer.

This clonotype was seen only a few times. This beta chain turned up in a library designed for alpha chains; as an off-target read, its abundance says little. The CDR3 DNA follows: TGTGCCAGCAGACCCGGGAATTCGGCCAACGAGCAGTACTTC. This codes for CASRPGNSANEQYF. The J gene is TRBJ2-7, the V gene TRBV5-6; weak D call: TRBD2 (5 bases). The CDR3 loop spans 14 amino acids. Between the trimmed V and J ends, which lost 5 bases and 5 bases, there was a span of 17 bases. Germline V gene sequence: CDR1 SGHDT, CDR2 YYEEEE.

By frequency in the sample, this clonotype is large. A library made for alpha chains picked up this beta chain off target, so its size means little. The CDR3 region is CASSSGGAAKNIQYF. The CDR3 DNA reads as TGTGCCAGCAGCAGCGGGGGGGCAGCCAAAAACATTCAGTACTTC. The rearrangement uses TRBV7-9 and TRBJ2-4; 10 bases agree with TRBD2. Germline CDR1 and CDR2: SEHNR and FQNEAQ (reference sequence). V was clipped by 5 bases and J by 0 bases; unmatched bases: 1. CDR3 length: 15 residues. Filled out from reference TRBV7-9 and TRBJ2-4, the complete variable domain reads DTGVSQNPRHKITKRGQNVTFRCDPISEHNRLYWYRQTLGQGPEFLTYFQNEAQLEKSRLLSDRFSAERPKGSFSTLEIQRTEQGDSAMYLCASSSGGAAKNIQYFGAGTRLSVL.

Of note for this clonotype: The size of this beta chain means little, since it is a stray read in a library made for alpha chains. CDR3 nucleotide sequence: TGTGCCAGCAATACAGGGAGGAATGAGCAGTTCTTC. Translating gives CASNTGRNEQFF. The chain joins TRBV27 to TRBJ2-1; D assignment may be TRBD1 or TRBD2 (6 bases each). The CDR3 has 12 amino acids. V lost 7 bases to trimming and J lost 7 bases, with 11 bases between them. Germline V gene lookup returns CDR1 MNHEY and CDR2 SMNVEV (reference sequence).

Details on this clonotype: Since the library was made to target alpha chains, this beta chain is a stray read and its abundance is not meaningful. This chain joins TRBV15 and TRBJ2-3; 7 bases align to TRBD2. This CDR3 has 15 amino acids. CDR1 is LNHNV and CDR2 is YYDKDF in the germline V gene (reference sequence). Germline trimming cut 0 bases from V and 3 bases from J; bases unmatched to any gene: 3. CDR3 amino acids: CATSRDRGETDTQYF. The CDR3 DNA follows: TGTGCCACCAGCAGAGATCGGGGGGAAACAGATACGCAGTATTTT.

A word on this clonotype: This beta chain lies outside the target of a library built for alpha chains; its clone size means little. The chain recombines TRBV5-1 with TRBJ2-5; 7 nucleotides align to TRBD1. Germline V CDR1 and CDR2: SGHRS, YFSETQ. Trimming removed 4 bases from V and 4 bases from J; junction bases left unmatched: 10. The CDR3 is 15 residues long. CDR3 nucleotides: TGCGCCAGCAGCCTAACCCCATCAGGGGGAGAGACCCAGTACTTC. Its protein product is CASSLTPSGGETQYF.

This clonotype occurred a few times. Since the library was made to target alpha chains, this beta chain is a stray read and its abundance is not meaningful. The chain couples TRBV6-2 or TRBV6-3 to TRBJ2-5; D not certain. In germline, CDR1 is MNHEY, CDR2 SVGEGT. The V gene lost 1 base and the J gene lost 4 bases, with 4 bases spanning the gap. This CDR3 is built from 12 residues. The CDR3 nucleotides read TGTGCCAGCAGTTACTTATCAGAGACCCAGTACTTC. The encoded protein is CASSYLSETQYF.

This clonotype was counted only a few times. A library made for alpha chains picked up this beta chain off target, so its size means little. J is TRBJ1-5 and V is TRBV3-1; 7 bases are a match to TRBD1. This CDR3 has 14 amino acids. Germline V gives CDR1 LGHDT, CDR2 YNNKEL (reference sequence). Unmatched junction bases numbered 3, after V lost 4 bases and J lost 3 bases. CDR3 loop: CASSPQGDNQPQHF. The CDR3 nucleotides read TGTGCCAGCAGCCCGCAGGGGGACAATCAGCCCCAGCATTTT.

The sample holds a few counts of this clonotype. This beta chain turned up in a library designed for alpha chains; as an off-target read, its abundance says little. V usage is TRBV27 and J usage is TRBJ2-2; D remains unclear. The CDR3 spans 15 residues. The V end lost 4 bases, the J end lost 1 base, and 10 bases lay between the germline ends. Germline CDR1 MNHEY, CDR2 SMNVEV (reference sequence). The DNA of the CDR3 is TGTGCCAGCAGTTCCCTAGTATGGAACACCGGGGAGCTGTTTTTT. This codes for CASSSLVWNTGELFF.

Note on this clonotype: This beta chain lies outside the target of a library built for alpha chains; its clone size means little. The J gene is TRBJ2-1, the V gene TRBV9; 8 nucleotides agree with TRBD2. V lost 1 base to trimming and J lost 5 bases; unmatched junction nucleotides: 14. Germline V lookup: CDR1 SGDLS, CDR2 YYNGEE. CDR3 length equals 18 residues. The CDR3 sequence is CASSVTGTSGSLDNEQFF. CDR3 nucleotide sequence: TGTGCCAGCAGCGTAACGGGGACGAGCGGGAGTCTTGACAATGAGCAGTTCTTC.

This clonotype was seen only a few times. Within a library made for alpha chains, this beta chain is off target, and its count is uninformative. The V call is TRBV10-1, the J call TRBJ2-1; no clear D. The germline V gene has CDR1 WNHNN and CDR2 SYGVQD (reference sequence). CDR3 length: 14 amino acids. V gave up 5 bases and J gave up 4 bases, with 12 bases separating them. CDR3 DNA: TGCGCCAGCAGTTCAGTGGAGTCGTACAATGAGCAGTTCTTC. Protein product: CASSSVESYNEQFF.

This clonotype was observed a handful of times. A library prepared for alpha chains yielded this beta chain as an off-target read; its size is of little meaning. The V gene is TRBV7-9, the J gene TRBJ2-2; TRBD1 agrees at 7 bases. Germline V gene sequence: CDR1 SEHNR, CDR2 FQNEAQ (reference sequence). The CDR3 has 17 residues. Trimming took 6 bases from V and 4 from J; bases not matched to a gene: 14. CDR3 in amino acids: CASSLNRQGRSTGELFF. In DNA form, the CDR3 reads TGTGCCAGCAGTCTTAACAGACAGGGTCGGAGCACCGGGGAGCTGTTTTTT.

Details on this clonotype: Found in a library prepared for alpha chains, this beta chain is an off-target read, and its abundance has little meaning. The rearrangement links TRBV2 to TRBJ2-4; the match to TRBD2 covers 10 bases. The CDR3 has 14 amino acids. The germline CDR1 and CDR2 sequences are SNHLY and FYNNEI. The V segment lost 7 bases and the J segment 9 bases; nucleotides outside the gene matches: 9. CDR3 loop: CASMNLAGEGIQYF. The DNA for the CDR3 is TGTGCCAGCATGAATCTAGCGGGAGAGGGCATTCAGTACTTC. The complete variable domain, with remaining parts taken from reference TRBV2 and TRBJ2-4, reads EPEVTQTPSHQVTQMGQEVILRCVPISNHLYFYWYRQILGQKVEFLVSFYNNEISEKSEIFDDQFSVERPDGSNFTLKIRSTKLEDSAMYFCASMNLAGEGIQYFGAGTRLSVL.

Of note for this clonotype: Little can be read into the size of this beta chain, an off-target read in a library designed for alpha chains. The chain couples TRBV5-4 to TRBJ2-2; D remains unclear. The V end was cut by 4 bases, the J end by 6 bases, with 10 bases between. Germline loops: CDR1 SGHNT, CDR2 YYREEE (reference sequence). This CDR3 spans 13 amino acids. The CDR3 sequence is CASSDPVSGELFF. DNA of the CDR3: TGTGCCAGCAGCGACCCGGTTTCCGGGGAGCTGTTTTTT.

Note on this clonotype: For a library built for alpha chains, this beta chain is a stray read; little rests on its size. V usage is TRBV12-3 or TRBV12-4 and J usage is TRBJ2-3; 9 bases are shared with TRBD1. The trim removed 6 bases at V and 3 bases at J, leaving 7 bases unmatched. The CDR3 runs 15 residues. CDR3 sequence (DNA): TGTGCCAGCAGCCTCACCGGGACAGGGACAGATACGCAGTATTTT. It specifies CASSLTGTGTDTQYF.

A remark on this clonotype: Being off target in a library aimed at alpha chains, this beta chain has a size of little meaning. The chain links TRBV5-1 to TRBJ2-5; tentatively, D is TRBD1 (6 bases). The ends were cut back, 3 bases at V and 5 bases at J, with 14 bases in the middle. The CDR3 spans 14 residues. Germline values: CDR1 SGHRS, CDR2 YFSETQ. This chain's CDR3 is CASSSQGQGETQYF. CDR3 DNA sequence: TGCGCCAGCAGCTCTCAGGGGCAGGGTGAGACCCAGTACTTC.